This TCR beta chain was profiled in a study of T-cell reconstitution after alpha-beta-depleted transplantation in children (dated by TCRdb to 2016 to 2018). Regarding the complete study: Using TCR repertoire profiling, the study followed T-cell immune reconstitution in a quantitative way in children after TCRalphabeta/CD19-depleted allogeneic hematopoietic cell transplantation.

The germline V gene supplies CDR1 SGHRS and CDR2 YFSETQ. The junction carries 20 bases between V and J, which are trimmed by 4 bases and 3 bases respectively. There are 16 amino acids in the CDR3, from cysteine to phenylalanine inclusive. Only the CDR3 DNA is retained, 48 bases long and in frame from the first base. Receptor amplification or capture employed PCR. Data came from an Illumina HiSeq 2500. Molecular barcoding was employed in the preparation of TCR libraries, with unique molecular identifiers being used to normalize TCRbeta repertoire quantification. The public reads were reanalyzed by TCRdb: fastp trimming at Q25, MiXCR alignment, in-frame beta chains only. When rows share a CDR3 protein, they turn into one entry using the most common DNA and genes. In all, the sample holds approximately 400,000 distinct CDR3 sequences, and 15% to 20% of those were seen once. The ten biggest clones cover roughly 29% of the sample.

What the treatment or condition label conveys for this sample: allogeneic hematopoietic cell transplantation with graft depleted of TCRalphabeta T cells and CD19 B cells. The children who served as transplant recipients had been given grafts of TCRalphabeta/CD19-depleted allogeneic hematopoietic cells. Overall study outcomes, separate from this receptor: About two months after transplant, the apparently early recovery of alphabetaT-cell counts reportedly depended on just several hundred clones that had expanded rapidly and came from non-depleted graft cells. Over subsequent months, a decline in hyperexpanded clone frequencies was noted, and after one year, T-cell counts and TCRbeta diversity were mostly ascribed to newly produced T cells. In some patients, the high TCRbeta diversity seen at day 60 was put down to recipient T cells and intrathymic progenitors that had survived conditioning.

This clonotype occurred a few times. Its antigen specificity is not known. Base quality data are lacking; no much larger clone is found one base away. Recombination connected TRBV5-1 to TRBJ2-7, with TRBD1 as a weak D call on 5 bases. The material sequenced was PBMCs, mostly from graft donor cells, taken 360 days after TCRalphabeta/CD19-depleted stem cell transplant. This sequence was found in a boy younger than two who had a stem cell transplant for Wiskott-Aldrich syndrome, so the T cells may come from the graft donor. The DNA sequence reads TGCGCCAGCAGCCCCCCCCGGCAGGGCCCACTCTACGAGCAGTACTTC. It translates as CASSPPRQGPLYEQYF.